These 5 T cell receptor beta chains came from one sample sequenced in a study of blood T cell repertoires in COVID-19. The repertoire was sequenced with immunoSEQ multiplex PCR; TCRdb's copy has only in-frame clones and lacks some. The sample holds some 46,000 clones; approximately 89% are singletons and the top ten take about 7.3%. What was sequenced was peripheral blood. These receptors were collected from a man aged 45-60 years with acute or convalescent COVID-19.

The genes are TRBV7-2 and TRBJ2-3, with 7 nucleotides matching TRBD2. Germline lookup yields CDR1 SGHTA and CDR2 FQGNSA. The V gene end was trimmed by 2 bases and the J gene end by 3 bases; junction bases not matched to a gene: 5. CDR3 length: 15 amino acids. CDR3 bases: TGTGCCAGCAGCTTAACCAGCGGGGATACAGATACGCAGTATTTT. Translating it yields CASSLTSGDTDTQYF.

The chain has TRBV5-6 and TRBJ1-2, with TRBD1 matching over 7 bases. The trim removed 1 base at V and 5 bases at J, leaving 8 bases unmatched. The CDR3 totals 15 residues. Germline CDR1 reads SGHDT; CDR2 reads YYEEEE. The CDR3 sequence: CASSLRGQEIYGYTF. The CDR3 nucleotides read TGTGCCAGCAGCTTGCGAGGACAGGAGATTTATGGCTACACCTTC.

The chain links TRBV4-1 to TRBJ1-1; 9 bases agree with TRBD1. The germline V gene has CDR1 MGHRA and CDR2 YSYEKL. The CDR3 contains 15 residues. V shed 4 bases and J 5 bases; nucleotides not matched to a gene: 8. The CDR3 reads CASSPSGTGFTEAFF. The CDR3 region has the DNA TGCGCCAGCAGCCCCTCCGGGACAGGGTTTACTGAAGCTTTCTTT.

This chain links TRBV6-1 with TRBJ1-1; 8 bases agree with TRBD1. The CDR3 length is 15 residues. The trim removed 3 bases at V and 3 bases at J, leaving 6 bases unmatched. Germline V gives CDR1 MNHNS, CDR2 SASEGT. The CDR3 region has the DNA TGTGCCAGCAGTGAGCAGGGGGCAACGGACACTGAAGCTTTCTTT. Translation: CASSEQGATDTEAFF.

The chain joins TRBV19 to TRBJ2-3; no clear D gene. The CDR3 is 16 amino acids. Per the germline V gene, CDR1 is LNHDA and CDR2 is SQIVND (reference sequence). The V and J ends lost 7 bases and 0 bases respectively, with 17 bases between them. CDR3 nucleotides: TGTGCCAGTAAGACGCAGGCCGCTTCTAGCACAGATACGCAGTATTTT. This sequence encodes CASKTQAASSTDTQYF.